A single sample is the source of the 18 T cell receptor beta chains below, sequenced in a study of CD8 T cells in Susac syndrome. It was with random hexamers that about 0.45 to 1 ug RNA was reverse transcribed. TCRdb re-derived calls from the immunoSEQ multiplex PCR reads in MiXCR, one entry per CDR3 protein. The sample has about 300,000 distinct CDR3 sequences, 85% seen once. Sequenced input: CD8+ T cells from PBMCs. These receptors all stem from a human donor with multiple sclerosis.

CDR3 in DNA: TGTGCCAGCAGCTACGCGCCGCCGTATGAGCAGTTCTTC. Translated: CASSYAPPYEQFF. The chain links TRBV7-9 to TRBJ2-1; D remains ambiguous. Trimming removed 4 bases from V and 8 bases from J, with 12 bases in between. The CDR3 has 13 residues. Germline loops: CDR1 SEHNR, CDR2 FQNEAQ (reference sequence).

This clonotype was seen only once. The chain is built from TRBV19 and TRBJ1-1; D is uncertain. Trimming left V 3 bases short and J 0 bases short, with 11 bases between. The CDR3 is 15 residues long. The germline V gene has CDR1 LNHDA and CDR2 SQIVND (reference sequence). The CDR3 DNA reads as TGTGCCAGTAGTATTCAGTCGGGGATGAACACTGAAGCTTTCTTT. Translation gives CASSIQSGMNTEAFF. Combining the CDR3 with reference TRBV19 and TRBJ1-1 gives the whole variable domain DGGITQSPKYLFRKEGQNVTLSCEQNLNHDAMYWYRQDPGQGLRLIYYSQIVNDFQKGDIAEGYSVSREKKESFPLTVTSAQKNPTAFYLCASSIQSGMNTEAFFGQGTRLTVV.

The chain is built from TRBV5-1 and TRBJ2-1; 8 positions match TRBD2. This CDR3 comprises 13 residues. The ends lost 4 bases at V and 9 bases at J; junction bases unmatched: 6. Germline-derived CDR1 and CDR2 are SGHRS and YFSETQ. The CDR3 here is CASSEGSGSEQFF. The DNA for the CDR3 is TGCGCCAGCAGCGAAGGAAGCGGGAGTGAGCAGTTCTTC.

The chain links TRBV4-1 to TRBJ2-1; 9 bases align to TRBD2. V was pared by 1 base and J by 2 bases, with 6 bases of the junction left unmatched. The CDR3 has 17 residues. CDR1 is MGHRA and CDR2 is YSYEKL in the germline V gene. CDR3 in amino acids: CASSQADLAGPYNEQFF. As DNA, the CDR3 is TGCGCCAGCAGCCAAGCAGATCTAGCGGGGCCCTACAATGAGCAGTTCTTC.

This chain uses TRBV19 with TRBJ2-7, with 10 bases matching TRBD2. The CDR3 is made up of 15 amino acids. From germline, CDR1 is LNHDA and CDR2 SQIVND (reference sequence). With 1 base clipped from V and 3 bases from J, the junction kept 3 bases outside the gene matches. The chain's CDR3 is CASSIVLAGDYEQYF. In nucleotides, the CDR3 is TGTGCCAGTAGTATAGTGCTAGCGGGAGACTACGAGCAGTACTTC.

The genes are TRBV27 and TRBJ1-1; D perhaps matches TRBD1 (6 bases). This CDR3 has 14 amino acids. Per germline, CDR1 MNHEY and CDR2 SMNVEV (reference sequence). The germline V and J ends were trimmed by 9 bases and 5 bases, with 19 bases remaining between them. The CDR3 is CASGVLGGRTEAFF. In nucleotides, the CDR3 is TGTGCCAGTGGCGTTTTAGGGGGGAGAACTGAAGCTTTCTTT.

The J gene is TRBJ2-3, the V gene TRBV28; a possible D gene is TRBD2 (6 bases). Trimming removed 2 bases from V and 4 bases from J, with 10 bases in between. CDR1 and CDR2 (germline): MDHEN, SYDVKM. The CDR3 covers 14 residues. The CDR3 sequence: CASSLVPGADTQYF. Here the CDR3 DNA reads TGTGCCAGCAGTTTAGTCCCGGGGGCAGATACGCAGTATTTT. The whole variable domain, remainder taken from reference TRBV28 and TRBJ2-3, is DVKVTQSSRYLVKRTGEKVFLECVQDMDHENMFWYRQDPGLGLRLIYFSYDVKMKEKGDIPEGYSVSREKKERFSLILESASTNQTSMYLCASSLVPGADTQYFGPGTRLTVL.

This sequence joins TRBV11-2 and TRBJ2-7; no reliable D call. There are 12 residues in the CDR3. Trimming cost V 6 bases and J 2 bases, with 8 bases left between them. Germline-derived CDR1 and CDR2 are SGHAT and FQNNGV. The CDR3 DNA follows: TGTGCCAGCAGTCCCCCGGCCTACGAGCAGTACTTC. This gives the protein CASSPPAYEQYF.

The sample holds one count of this clonotype. The chain combines TRBV7-9 with TRBJ2-7, with TRBD2 matching 11 bases. There are 18 residues in the CDR3. V was clipped by 5 bases and J by 0 bases; unmatched bases: 12. Germline V gene sequence: CDR1 SEHNR, CDR2 FQNEAQ (reference sequence). The CDR3 is CASSGLAGGSLSSYEQYF. The DNA of the CDR3 is TGTGCCAGCAGCGGACTAGCGGGTGGAAGCCTTAGCTCCTACGAGCAGTACTTC. Together with reference TRBV7-9 and TRBJ2-7, the CDR3 gives the full variable domain: DTGVSQNPRHKITKRGQNVTFRCDPISEHNRLYWYRQTLGQGPEFLTYFQNEAQLEKSRLLSDRFSAERPKGSFSTLEIQRTEQGDSAMYLCASSGLAGGSLSSYEQYFGPGTRLTVT.

The rearrangement uses TRBV7-9 and TRBJ1-2; unclear D gene. Trimming removed 3 bases at V and 2 bases at J, with 13 bases between. The CDR3 runs to 15 residues. The germline CDR1 and CDR2 sequences are SEHNR and FQNEAQ (reference sequence). CDR3 bases: TGTGCCAGCAGCTTGGCCGCACACACGAACTATGGCTACACCTTC. It codes for CASSLAAHTNYGYTF.

The chain carries TRBV29-1 and TRBJ2-3; no clear D. Germline V gene sequence: CDR1 SQVTM, CDR2 ANQGSEA. The CDR3 spans 8 residues. In nucleotides, the CDR3 is TGCATTGTTGATACGCAGTATTTT. It encodes CIVDTQYF.

The chain carries TRBV27 and TRBJ2-4, with D tentatively TRBD1 (6 bases). V lost 9 bases to trimming and J lost 5 bases, with 11 bases between them. The CDR3 is 12 amino acids. CDR1 is MNHEY, CDR2 SMNVEV, per germline (reference sequence). The CDR3 region has the DNA TGTGCCAGTGGGACACAACAAAACATTCAGTACTTC. It is translated as CASGTQQNIQYF.

This sequence joins TRBV7-9 and TRBJ2-1; no clear D gene. There are 15 residues in the CDR3. The V end lost 5 bases, the J end lost 4 bases, and 15 bases lay between the germline ends. Germline values: CDR1 SEHNR, CDR2 FQNEAQ (reference sequence). The CDR3 protein is CASSPKTQLYNEQFF. The CDR3 DNA follows: TGTGCCAGCAGCCCGAAGACCCAGCTTTACAATGAGCAGTTCTTC.

This clonotype turned up a few times. The chain uses TRBV9 and TRBJ2-7; TRBD2 agrees at 9 bases. The trim removed 0 bases at V and 3 bases at J, leaving 4 bases unmatched. The CDR3 sequence is 15 residues long. Germline CDR1 and CDR2: SGDLS and YYNGEE. The CDR3 DNA follows: TGTGCCAGCAGCGTAGAGGGGACTAGCAACTACGAGCAGTACTTC. Translation gives CASSVEGTSNYEQYF.

The V call is TRBV4-1, the J call TRBJ2-7; 9 positions match TRBD2. The CDR3 contains 14 residues. With V trimmed by 1 base and J by 5 bases, 3 bases remained unmatched. Germline V CDR1 and CDR2: MGHRA, YSYEKL. The CDR3 sequence is CASSQASGTHEQYF. The CDR3 DNA reads TGCGCCAGCAGCCAAGCTAGCGGGACCCACGAGCAGTACTTC.

The chain is built from TRBV5-6 and TRBJ2-3, with D tentatively TRBD2 (6 bases). This CDR3 has 15 amino acids. CDR1 is SGHDT, CDR2 YYEEEE, per germline. V was clipped by 3 bases and J by 7 bases, with 18 bases between them. CDR3 region: CASSYPGLGMHTQYF. DNA for the CDR3: TGTGCCAGCAGCTATCCGGGACTCGGAATGCATACGCAGTATTTT.

J is TRBJ2-1 and V is TRBV5-1; TRBD1 might be the D (6 bases). The CDR3 extends over 15 amino acids. The germline gives CDR1 SGHRS, CDR2 YFSETQ. Trimming shortened V by 0 bases and J by 7 bases, and 14 bases separated the two germline ends. CDR3 residues: CASSLGQGRRNEQFF. DNA of the CDR3: TGCGCCAGCAGCTTGGGGCAGGGGCGGCGGAATGAGCAGTTCTTC.

The CDR3 loop is CASSSDRERAGNIQYF. As DNA, the CDR3 is TGTGCCAGCAGCTCCGACAGGGAGCGGGCGGGAAACATTCAGTACTTC. The rearrangement uses TRBV6-1 and TRBJ2-4; a weak D match, TRBD1 (7 bases). CDR3 length: 16 amino acids. From germline, CDR1 is MNHNS and CDR2 SASEGT. V lost 6 bases, J lost 6 bases, and 21 bases lay in between.